This T cell receptor (beta chain) was identified in a study of cytomegalovirus exposure and HLA in healthy donors. Donors showed nominal health when sampled, although they likely had unrecorded immune exposures. Whole-study results and caveats: In an earlier analysis, productive rearrangement rates for most beta V segments clustered near 87% or 30%.

A multiplex PCR was run with 60 Vbeta primers and 13 Jbeta primers. Assay: immunoSEQ multiplex PCR; the TCRdb copy retains only in-frame clones and omits some. The sample lists 110,000 or so clones, around 73% occurring once. This clone was observed a single time. The antigen is not known. The length of the CDR3 is 16 residues. Germline lookup yields CDR1 SGHTA and CDR2 FQGTGA. After removal of 5 bases from V and 7 bases from J, the junction contained 9 bases not matched to a gene. The clonotype comes from a woman between 25 and 40 years old in good health and CMV-seropositive. Sequences were obtained from PBMCs. The V and J genes are TRBV7-3 and TRBJ2-1; the match to TRBD2 covers 12 bases. The CDR3 DNA follows: TGTGCCAGCAGCACCAAGACTAGCGGGAGTGTAAATGAGCAGTTCTTC. This gives the protein CASSTKTSGSVNEQFF. Full variable domain (rest looked up from reference TRBV7-3 and TRBJ2-1): GAGVSQTPSNKVTEKGKYVELRCDPISGHTALYWYRQSLGQGPEFLIYFQGTGAADDSGLPNDRFFAVRPEGSVSTLKIQRTERGDSAVYLCASSTKTSGSVNEQFFGPGTRLTVL.